The 2 T cell receptor beta chains given below trace back to one sample, sequenced in a study of response to subunit inactivated influenza vaccine. TCRdb reprocessed the RT-PCR reads via MiXCR and lists one record per CDR3 protein. The sample has about 800,000 distinct CDR3 sequences, 21% seen once. This sample comprised PBMCs from blood, obtained 5 to 6 days after vaccination. These receptors came from a middle-aged man who received an inactivated influenza vaccine.

The gene calls are TRBV18 and TRBJ2-5, with 7 bases matching TRBD1. Unmatched junction bases numbered 9, after V lost 4 bases and J lost 4 bases. This CDR3 has 15 amino acids. The germline V gene has CDR1 KGHSH and CDR2 LQKENI. Here the CDR3 reads CASSLQDRAGETQYF. CDR3 sequence (DNA): TGTGCCAGCTCACTCCAAGACAGGGCAGGAGAGACCCAGTACTTC.

The sample holds a few counts of this clonotype. This chain connects TRBV6-2 or TRBV6-3 to TRBJ2-3, with 7 bases identical to TRBD1. The V gene's germline CDR1 is MNHEY and CDR2 SVGEGT. V was clipped by 5 bases and J by 6 bases; unmatched bases: 5. The CDR3 length is 13 residues. Here the CDR3 DNA reads TGTGCCAGCAGTACATACAGGGGTGATACGCAGTATTTT. Translated, it gives CASSTYRGDTQYF.